The 30 T cell receptor beta chains below were found in one sample sequenced in a study of CD8 T cells in Susac syndrome. Roughly 0.45 to 1 ug RNA was reverse transcribed with random hexamers. MiXCR, run by TCRdb on the immunoSEQ multiplex PCR reads, gives a single entry per CDR3 protein. Of over 95,000 distinct CDR3 sequences in the sample, about nine tenths were seen once. Sequencing used CD4+ T cells from PBMCs. The receptors here all came from a human donor in good health.

The chain joins TRBV9 to TRBJ1-2; 9 nucleotides agree with TRBD1. The ends lost 2 bases at V and 6 bases at J; junction bases unmatched: 17. The CDR3 spans 18 residues. The germline V gene encodes CDR1 SGDLS and CDR2 YYNGEE. The CDR3 sequence: CASSVDLAPRGQGDGYTF. CDR3 DNA sequence: TGTGCCAGCAGCGTGGACTTAGCGCCCCGGGGACAGGGAGATGGCTACACCTTC.

This rearrangement joins TRBV5-1 to TRBJ2-7, with D perhaps TRBD2 (6 bases). Germline CDR1 and CDR2: SGHRS and YFSETQ. The CDR3 runs to 15 residues. The V and J ends lost 0 bases and 3 bases respectively, with 13 bases between them. The CDR3 here is CASSLESGAVYEQYF. In nucleotides, the CDR3 is TGCGCCAGCAGCTTGGAATCGGGAGCGGTCTACGAGCAGTACTTC.

The chain joins TRBV19 to TRBJ2-7; 9 bases are a match to TRBD1. The V gene's germline CDR1 is LNHDA and CDR2 SQIVND (reference sequence). Trimming at V came to 3 bases and at J to 0 bases, leaving 3 bases not matched to a gene. The length of the CDR3 is 15 residues. CDR3: CASSIGTGSSYEQYF. The CDR3 DNA reads TGTGCCAGTAGTATTGGGACAGGGAGCTCCTACGAGCAGTACTTC.

In its sample, this clonotype was seen once. The chain uses TRBV2 and TRBJ1-5; D gene uncertain. The V and J ends lost 7 bases and 0 bases respectively, with 16 bases between them. Germline assignment: CDR1 SNHLY and CDR2 FYNNEI. The CDR3 totals 16 residues. DNA of the CDR3: TGTGCCAGCAAGGAGAAGCGGGGAGGTAGCAATCAGCCCCAGCATTTT. Its translation: CASKEKRGGSNQPQHF.

As regards this clonotype: One end of the junction fails to match germline, which may point to a read error. The chain couples TRBV7-9 to TRBJ2-5, with 8 bases lining up with TRBD2. CDR3 length: 14 amino acids. Germline CDR1 and CDR2: SEHNR and FQNEAQ (reference sequence). CDR3 in DNA: TGTGCCAGCAGCTCCATGACTAGCGAAGAAACCCAGTACTTC. It specifies CASSSMTSEETQYF.

This rearrangement joins TRBV12-3 or TRBV12-4 to TRBJ2-1; 9 bases match TRBD2. The trim removed 6 bases at V and 4 bases at J, leaving 4 bases unmatched. CDR3 size: 14 residues. CDR3 amino acids: CASSLLAGYNEQFF. DNA for the CDR3: TGTGCCAGCAGCCTGCTAGCGGGGTACAATGAGCAGTTCTTC.

The V gene is TRBV12-3 or TRBV12-4, the J gene TRBJ1-2; 8 bases match TRBD1. The CDR3 extends over 13 amino acids. J gave up 5 bases and V 6 bases, and 5 bases lay outside the gene matches. CDR3 DNA: TGTGCCAGCAGCCAAAACAGGGGGTATGGCTACACCTTC. Residues: CASSQNRGYGYTF.

The rearrangement joins TRBV6-5 to TRBJ1-1, with 8 bases that match TRBD1. The germline CDR1 and CDR2 sequences are MNHEY and SVGAGI. After removal of 5 bases from V and 5 bases from J, the junction contained 10 bases not matched to a gene. There are 15 residues in the CDR3. CDR3 sequence reads: CASSLNTGGRTEAFF. In nucleotides, the CDR3 is TGTGCCAGCAGTCTAAACACAGGGGGGAGGACTGAAGCTTTCTTT.

The genes are TRBV6-5 and TRBJ2-3; D is undetermined. CDR1 and CDR2 (germline): MNHEY, SVGAGI. The CDR3 length is 13 residues. V lost 6 bases and J 2 bases, leaving 9 bases between the germline ends. The CDR3 DNA sequence: TGTGCCAGCAGCTATCAGTCCACAGATACGCAGTATTTT. Amino acid sequence: CASSYQSTDTQYF.

CDR3 sequence: CASSYETSYEQYF. CDR3 sequence (DNA): TGTGCCAGCAGTTACGAGACCTCCTACGAGCAGTACTTC. V and J are TRBV6-2 or TRBV6-3 and TRBJ2-7; the D is unclear. V lost 2 bases to trimming and J lost 0 bases, with 5 bases between them. The CDR3 sequence is 13 residues long. Germline CDR1 MNHEY, CDR2 SVGEGT.

The chain uses TRBV20-1 and TRBJ2-1, with D possibly TRBD1 on 5 matching bases. Germline V gives CDR1 DFQATT, CDR2 SNEGSKA (reference sequence). This CDR3 comprises 13 residues. The V and J ends lost 6 bases and 8 bases respectively, with 17 bases between them. The DNA of the CDR3 is TGCAGTGCGACACTTGGGGCAACCGATGAGCAGTTCTTC. Encoded protein: CSATLGATDEQFF.

This sequence joins TRBV5-6 and TRBJ2-1, with a tentative D call TRBD2 (7 bases). Germline V gene data show CDR1 as SGHDT and CDR2 as YYEEEE. Trimming stripped 0 bases from V and 9 bases from J, with 22 bases between. The CDR3 spans 17 residues. This CDR3 reads CASSLGPRMGGRSEQFF. The CDR3 DNA follows: TGTGCCAGCAGCTTGGGCCCCAGAATGGGGGGGCGGAGTGAGCAGTTCTTC.

CDR3 loop: CASSQYSRSTDTQYF. As DNA, the CDR3 is TGCGCCAGCAGCCAATATTCCCGTTCCACAGATACGCAGTATTTT. V gene TRBV4-3 combines with J gene TRBJ2-3, with D unresolved. The CDR3 loop spans 15 amino acids. Per the germline V gene, CDR1 is LGHNA and CDR2 is YSLEER. Trimming stripped 2 bases from V and 2 bases from J, with 11 bases between.

V gene TRBV7-9 combines with J gene TRBJ1-1; D possibly corresponds to TRBD1 (5 bases). The CDR3 is 14 amino acids. Germline CDR1 reads SEHNR; CDR2 reads FQNEAQ (reference sequence). Trimming took 5 bases from V and 6 from J, leaving 16 bases between them. The DNA of the CDR3 is TGTGCCAGCAGCCAGCCAGGGTTTTTGGCTGAAGCTTTCTTT. Amino acids: CASSQPGFLAEAFF.

The chain recombines TRBV7-6 with TRBJ2-3; D unclear. This CDR3 has 12 amino acids. The germline V gene encodes CDR1 SGHVS and CDR2 FNYEAQ. Between the trimmed V and J ends, which lost 8 bases and 2 bases, there was a span of 8 bases. CDR3 residues: CASRSSTDTQYF. In DNA, the CDR3 is TGTGCCAGCCGATCCTCCACAGATACGCAGTATTTT. Combining the CDR3 with reference TRBV7-6 and TRBJ2-3 gives the whole variable domain GAGVSQSPRYKVTKRGQDVALRCDPISGHVSLYWYRQALGQGPEFLTYFNYEAQQDKSGLPNDRFSAERPEGSISTLTIQRTEQRDSAMYRCASRSSTDTQYFGPGTRLTVL.

The chain carries TRBV27 and TRBJ2-1; no definite D call. CDR3 size: 14 residues. Looked up from germline, CDR1 is MNHEY and CDR2 is SMNVEV (reference sequence). The germline V and J ends were trimmed by 2 bases and 3 bases, with 8 bases remaining between them. The CDR3 nucleotides read TGTGCCAGCAGTTTAGGTCAAGTCTACAATGAGCAGTTCTTC. This translates into CASSLGQVYNEQFF.

The chain links TRBV29-1 to TRBJ2-5; tentatively, D is TRBD2 (7 bases). Looked up from germline, CDR1 is SQVTM and CDR2 is ANQGSEA. The CDR3 consists of 14 residues. Deletions cut 4 bases from V and 2 bases from J, with 14 bases between. The CDR3 sequence is CSVVSGGIQETQYF. The CDR3 coding sequence is TGCAGCGTTGTGTCGGGGGGCATACAAGAGACCCAGTACTTC.

The rearrangement joins TRBV6-5 to TRBJ2-5, with D perhaps matching TRBD2 (5 bases). V lost 0 bases and J 5 bases, leaving 10 bases between the germline ends. The germline CDR1 and CDR2 sequences are MNHEY and SVGAGI. There are 14 residues in the CDR3. CDR3 amino acids: CASSYSPVAETQYF. Here the CDR3 DNA reads TGTGCCAGCAGTTACTCCCCGGTAGCGGAGACCCAGTACTTC.

V and J are TRBV6-5 and TRBJ2-7; perhaps D is TRBD1 or TRBD2 (6 bases each). Germline V gene sequence: CDR1 MNHEY, CDR2 SVGAGI. The CDR3 is 14 residues long. V was shortened by 4 bases and J by 3 bases, with 13 bases between the two germline ends. The CDR3, as DNA: TGTGCCAGCAGTTTGTCGGGGGCGGGCTACGAGCAGTACTTC. This gives the protein CASSLSGAGYEQYF.

The chain joins TRBV29-1 to TRBJ2-1; 12 bases are a match to TRBD2. Germline loops: CDR1 SQVTM, CDR2 ANQGSEA. The CDR3 sequence is 13 residues long. Trimming at V came to 5 bases and at J to 9 bases, leaving 5 bases not matched to a gene. In DNA, the CDR3 is TGCAGCGTTCTAGCGGGAGGGTCACGTGAGCAGTTCTTC. Protein sequence: CSVLAGGSREQFF.

The chain is built from TRBV5-1 and TRBJ2-7; a possible D gene is TRBD2 (5 bases). The germline V and J ends were trimmed by 4 bases and 9 bases, with 17 bases remaining between them. The CDR3 has 13 amino acids. Germline CDR1 reads SGHRS; CDR2 reads YFSETQ. As DNA, the CDR3 is TGCGCCAGCAGCGAGCCGGGATACAACGGGCAGTACTTC. Amino acid sequence: CASSEPGYNGQYF.

The chain links TRBV19 to TRBJ2-7; 11 bases map to TRBD1. CDR1 and CDR2 (germline): LNHDA, SQIVND (reference sequence). This CDR3 is built from 15 residues. With V trimmed by 6 bases and J by 2 bases, 6 bases remained unmatched. The CDR3 region is CASRTAGQGAYEQYF. The CDR3 DNA follows: TGTGCCAGTAGAACCGCGGGACAGGGGGCCTACGAGCAGTACTTC.

The chain employs TRBV12-3 or TRBV12-4 and TRBJ1-3; the D is unclear. The CDR3 runs 15 residues. Trimming took off 3 bases at V and 0 bases at J, with 9 bases between the two ends. This CDR3 is CASSFWRASGNTIYF. The DNA of the CDR3 is TGTGCCAGCAGTTTTTGGAGGGCCTCTGGAAACACCATATATTTT.

This clonotype was recorded only once. The chain carries TRBV5-6 and TRBJ2-2; TRBD1 aligns across 7 bases. The CDR3 spans 16 residues. J gave up 1 base and V 6 bases, and 9 bases lay outside the gene matches. Germline lookup yields CDR1 SGHDT and CDR2 YYEEEE. The CDR3 sequence is CASTSVGTENTGELFF. In DNA, the CDR3 is TGTGCCAGCACCTCAGTAGGGACAGAGAACACCGGGGAGCTGTTTTTT.

This chain links TRBV6-1 with TRBJ2-3, with 9 bases matching TRBD2. The ends lost 5 bases at V and 2 bases at J; junction bases unmatched: 20. CDR1 is MNHNS and CDR2 is SASEGT in the germline V gene. The CDR3 covers 20 residues. The CDR3 DNA reads TGTGCCAGCAGTAGTGACGGCACGGGGGTTCTAGCGGGGACCACAGATACGCAGTATTTT. It translates to CASSSDGTGVLAGTTDTQYF.

This clonotype was detected only a few times. V gene TRBV30 combines with J gene TRBJ2-7; 8 nucleotides line up with TRBD1. Germline V gene data show CDR1 as GTSNPN and CDR2 as SVGIG (reference sequence). Germline trimming cut 2 bases from V and 5 bases from J; bases unmatched to any gene: 8. The CDR3 extends over 14 amino acids. CDR3: CAWSRDRGGHEQYF. CDR3 nucleotides: TGTGCCTGGAGTCGCGACAGGGGTGGACACGAGCAGTACTTC.

The rearrangement uses TRBV5-1 and TRBJ2-2; TRBD2 is a possible D gene (5 bases). Germline CDR1 is SGHRS and CDR2 is YFSETQ. The CDR3 contains 12 residues. Trimming shortened V by 6 bases and J by 3 bases, and 6 bases separated the two germline ends. CDR3 in amino acids: CASMEDTGELFF. The CDR3 DNA sequence: TGCGCCAGCATGGAGGACACCGGGGAGCTGTTTTTT.

The rearrangement joins TRBV28 to TRBJ2-2; 9 nucleotides line up with TRBD1. This CDR3 is 14 amino acids long. CDR1 MDHEN and CDR2 SYDVKM come from the germline V gene. V dropped 3 bases and J dropped 9; count of bases not matched to a gene: 5. The CDR3 sequence is CASSLGTGIRELFF. DNA of the CDR3: TGTGCCAGCAGTTTGGGGACAGGGATCCGGGAGCTGTTTTTT.

The chain is built from TRBV5-6 and TRBJ2-1; D may be TRBD1 or TRBD2 (5 bases each). Looked up from germline, CDR1 is SGHDT and CDR2 is YYEEEE. The CDR3 runs 15 residues. Trimming removed 3 bases at V and 7 bases at J, with 17 bases between. The CDR3 DNA is TGTGCCAGCAGCTCCGGGACCGGGCAGCGAAATGAGCAGTTCTTC. Protein product: CASSSGTGQRNEQFF.

V gene TRBV9 combines with J gene TRBJ1-2; 7 bases line up with TRBD1. The V segment lost 3 bases and the J segment 10 bases; nucleotides outside the gene matches: 3. Germline-derived CDR1 and CDR2 are SGDLS and YYNGEE. The CDR3 is 11 amino acids. The DNA of the CDR3 is TGTGCCAGCAGCGCCACAGGGGTCTACACCTTC. Its protein is CASSATGVYTF.